This TCR beta chain derives from a study of technical replicates of blood from several donors. Generated by immunoSEQ multiplex PCR, the TCRdb table keeps only in-frame clones and is missing some. The table records around 76,000 clones, nearly 99% of them present only once. In germline, CDR1 is GTSNPN, CDR2 SVGIG (reference sequence). Deletions cut 1 base from V and 6 bases from J, with 19 bases between. The CDR3 runs to 16 residues. The source material was T cells isolated from PBMCs. The sequence derives from a human donor in good health. The rearrangement links TRBV30 to TRBJ2-1, with D perhaps TRBD1 (6 bases). The CDR3 bases are TGTGCCTGGAGTGCGAGCGGCAGGGGTCGTGCCAATGAGCAGTTCTTC. It is translated as CAWSASGRGRANEQFF.